This passage covers 20 T cell receptor beta chains from one sample sequenced in a study of vaccination and CD4 T cells after COVID-19. No antigen is known for these receptors. Regarding time point: late sampling 161 to 241 days after vaccination in a few convalescent patients. Indicated treatment: approximately 9-day PBMC culture with coronavirus spike peptide pools or control peptides (ViraFEST assay). Sequencing of DNA taken from cultured CD4+ T cells relied on the Oncomine TCR Beta short-read assay. One entry per CDR3 protein results from TCRdb running MiXCR on the PCR reads. The sample includes tens of thousands of distinct CDR3 sequences, 40% to 45% of them seen just once. The starting material was CD4+ T cells from blood, cultured in vitro, obtained about 7 months after SARS-CoV-2 vaccination. These TCRs come from a human donor who had recovered from COVID-19.

The CDR3 DNA is TGCAGCGTTGCGATCCTGGGGGATACGCAGTATTTT. Translated, it gives CSVAILGDTQYF. V usage is TRBV29-1 and J usage is TRBJ2-3; D ambiguous. Germline V lookup: CDR1 SQVTM, CDR2 ANQGSEA. This CDR3 has 12 amino acids. Deletions cut 4 bases from V and 6 bases from J, with 11 bases between.

V usage is TRBV12-3 or TRBV12-4 and J usage is TRBJ1-5; 7 nucleotides align to TRBD1. The V and J ends lost 6 bases and 0 bases, in that order; junction bases with no gene match: 5. This CDR3 spans 15 amino acids. The CDR3 DNA follows: TGTGCCAGCAGCTACAGGGGATCTAGCAATCAGCCCCAGCATTTT. This encodes CASSYRGSSNQPQHF.

This clonotype was counted a few times. The chain employs TRBV6-4 and TRBJ1-6; D unclear. Trimming left V 1 base short and J 6 bases short, with 4 bases between. From germline, CDR1 is MRHNA and CDR2 SNTAGT. The CDR3 contains 13 residues. The CDR3 DNA is TGTGCCAGCAGTGACTTGGCTAATTCACCCCTCCACTTT. Its translation: CASSDLANSPLHF.

V and J are TRBV20-1 and TRBJ2-7; TRBD2 matches 14 bases. With V trimmed by 6 bases and J by 4 bases, 5 bases remained unmatched. This CDR3 is 14 amino acids long. Germline V gene sequence: CDR1 DFQATT, CDR2 SNEGSKA (reference sequence). The CDR3 loop reads CSAPGTSGSYEQYF. The CDR3 DNA reads TGCAGTGCCCCCGGGACTAGCGGGAGTTACGAGCAGTACTTC.

V and J are TRBV20-1 and TRBJ1-5; D might be TRBD1 (6 bases). This CDR3 is 13 amino acids long. Trimming stripped 2 bases from V and 4 bases from J, with 9 bases between. Germline CDR1 DFQATT, CDR2 SNEGSKA (reference sequence). The CDR3: CSARTGLNQPQHF. The CDR3 bases are TGCAGTGCTAGAACAGGGTTGAATCAGCCCCAGCATTTT.

The CDR3 protein is CSARPSGLAASTDTQYF. The CDR3 DNA follows: TGCAGTGCTAGACCAAGCGGACTAGCAGCTAGCACAGATACGCAGTATTTT. This chain joins TRBV20-1 and TRBJ2-3, with 8 bases matching TRBD2. The CDR3 totals 17 residues. Germline V gene lookup returns CDR1 DFQATT and CDR2 SNEGSKA (reference sequence). The V and J ends lost 2 bases and 0 bases, in that order; junction bases with no gene match: 10.

This clonotype was recorded once. V and J are TRBV7-9 and TRBJ2-4; D might be TRBD1 (6 bases). The CDR3 consists of 14 residues. With 11 bases removed from V and 0 bases from J, the gap between germline ends came to 14 bases. The germline V gene encodes CDR1 SEHNR and CDR2 FQNEAQ (reference sequence). CDR3 sequence (DNA): TGTGCCCGGAAAGACAGGTCAGCCAAAAACATTCAGTACTTC. It translates to CARKDRSAKNIQYF.

V gene TRBV24-1 combines with J gene TRBJ2-1; D gene unclear. Germline CDR1 reads KGHDR; CDR2 reads SFDVKD. CDR3 length: 16 amino acids. V lost 1 base and J lost 7, with 16 bases in between. CDR3 coding DNA: TGTGCCACCAGTGATTTATCGCAGGTGGGGAAAAATGAGCAGTTCTTC. Protein product: CATSDLSQVGKNEQFF.

This clonotype came up a few times. The chain uses TRBV6-2 or TRBV6-3 and TRBJ2-5; 8 nucleotides align to TRBD1. The J segment lost 5 bases and the V segment lost 6 bases, leaving 14 bases of the junction unmatched. Per the germline V gene, CDR1 is MNHEY and CDR2 is SVGEGT. The CDR3 loop spans 16 amino acids. The CDR3 DNA is TGTGCCAGCAGCCGTCCCCCGCAGGGGGCGGGGGAGACCCAGTACTTC. Amino acid sequence: CASSRPPQGAGETQYF.

The genes are TRBV20-1 and TRBJ2-5; no firm D call. This CDR3 comprises 11 residues. Germline-derived CDR1 and CDR2 are DFQATT and SNEGSKA (reference sequence). The V end lost 7 bases, the J end lost 0 bases, and 6 bases lay between the germline ends. Here the CDR3 reads CSGRNQETQYF. CDR3 in DNA: TGCAGTGGGCGAAACCAAGAGACCCAGTACTTC.

This clonotype has more than one count but fewer than ten. V gene TRBV7-8 combines with J gene TRBJ2-1; D gene uncertain. The V end lost 1 base, the J end lost 0 bases, and 4 bases lay between the germline ends. The length of the CDR3 is 14 residues. Germline lookup yields CDR1 SGHVS and CDR2 FQNEAQ. The chain's CDR3 is CASSLGRSYNEQFF. DNA of the CDR3: TGTGCCAGCAGCTTAGGGCGCTCCTACAATGAGCAGTTCTTC.

The rearrangement joins TRBV10-2 to TRBJ1-1; 7 positions agree with TRBD1. Germline V gene lookup returns CDR1 WSHSY and CDR2 SAAADI. V dropped 5 bases and J dropped 5; count of bases not matched to a gene: 5. The CDR3 consists of 13 residues. Here the CDR3 reads CASSPTGETEAFF. The DNA of the CDR3 is TGCGCCAGCAGTCCTACAGGGGAAACTGAAGCTTTCTTT.

This clonotype was counted between two and nine times. The genes are TRBV20-1 and TRBJ2-3; a possible D gene is TRBD2 (6 bases). V lost 4 bases to trimming and J lost 5 bases, with 13 bases between them. Per germline, CDR1 DFQATT and CDR2 SNEGSKA (reference sequence). The length of the CDR3 is 13 residues. CDR3 amino acids: CSAKEGARDTQYF. The DNA of the CDR3 is TGCAGTGCTAAGGAGGGCGCGAGAGATACGCAGTATTTT.

The chain joins TRBV6-1 to TRBJ2-1, with 9 bases matching TRBD1. Trimming took 6 bases from V and 4 from J; bases not matched to a gene: 7. Germline V lookup: CDR1 MNHNS, CDR2 SASEGT. This CDR3 is built from 15 residues. The CDR3 is CASRSGTGTYNEQFF. CDR3 DNA sequence: TGTGCCAGCAGGTCCGGGACAGGGACGTACAATGAGCAGTTCTTC.

The V gene is TRBV20-1, the J gene TRBJ2-7, with D perhaps matching TRBD2 (6 bases). The germline CDR1 and CDR2 sequences are DFQATT and SNEGSKA (reference sequence). There are 14 residues in the CDR3. Deletions cut 1 base from V and 7 bases from J, with 17 bases between. The CDR3 nucleotides read TGCAGTGCTAGAGCTTCGGGAGTTAAGGGGGAGCAGTACTTC. Translated, it gives CSARASGVKGEQYF.

V usage is TRBV20-1 and J usage is TRBJ2-3; D perhaps matches TRBD2 (6 bases). This CDR3 contains 13 residues. Looked up from germline, CDR1 is DFQATT and CDR2 is SNEGSKA (reference sequence). CDR3 loop: CSARSGSTDTQYF. The CDR3 nucleotides read TGCAGCGCCCGCAGCGGGAGCACAGATACGCAGTATTTT.

The chain links TRBV10-3 to TRBJ1-5, with a possible D match to TRBD1 (5 bases). Germline V lookup: CDR1 ENHRY, CDR2 SYGVKD. Deletions cut 10 bases from V and 11 bases from J, with 18 bases between. CDR3 size: 12 residues. CDR3 DNA: TGTGCCACCCGGGGGGGGGGTGAAACCCAGCATTTT. Protein product: CATRGGGETQHF.

The chain links TRBV27 to TRBJ1-2, with D perhaps TRBD1 (6 bases). This CDR3 comprises 14 residues. CDR1 MNHEY and CDR2 SMNVEV come from the germline V gene (reference sequence). V lost 2 bases and J lost 4, with 11 bases in between. The CDR3 is CASSLGGGVYGYTF. The CDR3 region has the DNA TGTGCCAGCAGTTTAGGGGGGGGCGTCTATGGCTACACCTTC.

This clonotype was seen only a few times. The chain links TRBV19 to TRBJ1-2; 7 bases match TRBD1. The CDR3 has 13 amino acids. The J segment lost 2 bases and the V segment lost 5 bases, leaving 2 bases of the junction unmatched. The germline V gene encodes CDR1 LNHDA and CDR2 SQIVND (reference sequence). In DNA, the CDR3 is TGTGCCAGTAGTGGACAGGAGAACTATGGCTACACCTTC. Translated: CASSGQENYGYTF.

The chain joins TRBV6-2 or TRBV6-3 to TRBJ1-2, with 8 bases matching TRBD1. The CDR3 is made up of 15 amino acids. Germline CDR1 and CDR2: MNHEY and SVGEGT. After removal of 0 bases from V and 2 bases from J, the junction contained 2 bases not matched to a gene. The DNA of the CDR3 is TGTGCCAGCAGTTACTCGGGACAGGTCAACTATGGCTACACCTTC. Its translation: CASSYSGQVNYGYTF.